The 9 T cell receptor beta chains given below trace back to one sample, sequenced in a study of identical twins. TCRdb reprocessed the 5' RACE reads via MiXCR and lists one record per CDR3 protein. The sample consists of 1.5 million to 2 million distinct CDR3 sequences, around 33% of them appearing once. The sequenced material came from cord blood. The receptor source for this set is a newborn girl in good health.

V gene TRBV12-3 or TRBV12-4 combines with J gene TRBJ1-5; the match to TRBD1 covers 7 bases. The CDR3 contains 18 residues. V gave up 1 base and J gave up 4 bases; unmatched junction bases: 13. The CDR3 loop reads CASSLEGKTGSGNQPQHF. CDR3 DNA sequence: TGTGCCAGCAGTTTAGAGGGGAAGACAGGGAGTGGAAATCAGCCCCAGCATTTT.

V and J are TRBV6-5 and TRBJ2-1; D remains unclear. This CDR3 is built from 15 residues. The germline V gene encodes CDR1 MNHEY and CDR2 SVGAGI. The V end was cut by 5 bases, the J end by 0 bases, with 11 bases between. In nucleotides, the CDR3 is TGTGCCAGCAGTGCTATGGCAAGCTCCTACAATGAGCAGTTCTTC. Translation: CASSAMASSYNEQFF.

The chain couples TRBV6-6 to TRBJ2-1; tentative D call: TRBD2 (5 bases). Trimming removed 8 bases from V and 13 bases from J, with 21 bases in between. The CDR3 is 13 residues long. Germline V CDR1 and CDR2: MNHNY, SVGAGI (reference sequence). The DNA of the CDR3 is TGTGCCAGCTGTCGGGGTGGTTCGAAGACCCAGTTCTTC. Translation: CASCRGGSKTQFF.

The chain combines TRBV3-1 with TRBJ2-5; D possibly corresponds to TRBD1 (6 bases). The tail of the sequence fits TRBJ2-1 better, so the J call may be wrong. Germline V lookup: CDR1 LGHDT, CDR2 YNNKEL (reference sequence). This CDR3 spans 13 amino acids. The CDR3 here is CASSLYRDETQFF. In nucleotides, the CDR3 is TGTGCCAGCAGCCTCTACAGGGATGAGACCCAGTTCTTC.

J is TRBJ2-7 and V is TRBV11-1; TRBD1 agrees at 7 bases. V lost 5 bases to trimming and J lost 3 bases; unmatched junction nucleotides: 13. CDR1 and CDR2 (germline): SGHAT, FQDESV (reference sequence). The CDR3 sequence is 16 residues long. The DNA for the CDR3 is TGTGCCAGCAGCCCTCAACCGGGACAGAGCCGCTACGAGCAGTACTTC. The encoded protein is CASSPQPGQSRYEQYF. The variable domain in full, with the rest retrieved from reference TRBV11-1 and TRBJ2-7, is EAEVAQSPRYKITEKSQAVAFWCDPISGHATLYWYRQILGQGPELLVQFQDESVVDDSQLPKDRFSAERLKGVDSTLKIQPAELGDSAMYLCASSPQPGQSRYEQYFGPGTRLTVT.

CDR3 in amino acids: CASSLGQGRDNEQYF. The CDR3 bases are TGTGCCAGCAGCTTAGGTCAGGGTAGGGACAATGAGCAGTACTTC. The chain is built from TRBV11-3 and TRBJ2-7, with D maybe TRBD1 (6 bases). Germline assignment: CDR1 SGHNT and CDR2 YENEEA. The V gene lost 1 base and the J gene lost 7 bases, with 17 bases spanning the gap. This CDR3 region has 15 residues.

The chain joins TRBV6-6 to TRBJ2-7, with D maybe TRBD2 (6 bases). Germline V gene sequence: CDR1 MNHNY, CDR2 SVGAGI (reference sequence). Trimming pared 2 bases from V and 7 bases from J, leaving 12 bases between. This CDR3 is 13 amino acids long. CDR3 nucleotide sequence: TGTGCCAGCAGTTACGGACTATACAATGAGCAGTACTTC. Translation gives CASSYGLYNEQYF.

This clonotype appeared a few times. V gene TRBV15 combines with J gene TRBJ2-4, with D perhaps matching TRBD2 (5 bases). The V end was cut by 5 bases, the J end by 4 bases, with 15 bases between. CDR1 and CDR2 from the germline V gene are LNHNV and YYDKDF (reference sequence). CDR3 length equals 15 residues. The CDR3 is CATSPIDGGKNIQYF. The CDR3 DNA reads TGTGCCACCAGCCCCATTGACGGAGGAAAAAACATTCAGTACTTC.

This chain connects TRBV7-2 to TRBJ1-2; the match to TRBD1 covers 9 bases. The ends lost 1 base at V and 8 bases at J; junction bases unmatched: 11. CDR1 is SGHTA, CDR2 FQGNSA, per germline. The CDR3 is 16 amino acids. CDR3 nucleotides: TGTGCCAGCAGCTTAGGGTCGGACAGGGGAACTAGAGGCTACACCTTC. It encodes CASSLGSDRGTRGYTF.